This T cell receptor (beta chain) was documented in a study of blood T cells in healthy people across ages. Broader study findings: Estimated diversity, derived from one million T cells, was regarded as an underestimate.

With a J-beta primer mix and a sample-barcoded 5' primer, a second PCR ran about 7 to 12 cycles. TCRdb called the 5' RACE reads again in MiXCR, with one record for every CDR3 protein. Here the sample spans roughly 930,000 distinct CDR3 sequences, roughly 48% being singletons. A note on this clonotype: Its antigen remains unknown.

The V gene lost 0 bases and the J gene lost 4 bases, with 11 bases spanning the gap. The germline CDR1 and CDR2 sequences are MNHEY and SVGEGT. The CDR3 has 15 amino acids. Sequencing used blood. J is TRBJ2-3 and V is TRBV6-2 or TRBV6-3; D uncertain. The TCR originated in a man between 25 and 39 years old in good health. The CDR3 here is CASSYSLTQADTQYF. CDR3 bases: TGTGCCAGCAGTTACTCGTTGACCCAGGCAGATACGCAGTATTTT.